A selection of T cell receptor beta chains follows, all from one sample in a study of regulatory and conventional T cells in RAG deficiency. Using immunoSEQ multiplex PCR, the repertoire was profiled, and TCRdb retains in-frame clones only, with some absent. The profile covers some 20,000 clones, with roughly 90% appearing a single time and 1.4% taken by the ten largest. Separately, the same data were catalogued under a study of regulatory T cells.

The sequenced sample was Tregs sorted from blood. The origin of the receptors is a human donor in good health. Each CDR3 is given with its conserved first and last residue. D genes are given only for firm matches. Size is stated for part of the rows, as once, few or many counts, or as a class when the clone is expanded.

cdr3_length | d_call | clone_size | j_call | v_call | cdr3_aa | cdr3_nt
14 | TRBD1 | . | TRBJ2-7 | TRBV7-2 | CASSGDRGPYEQYF | TGTGCCAGCAGCGGCGACAGGGGACCCTACGAGCAGTACTTC
14 | TRBD1 | . | TRBJ2-1 | TRBV5-1 | CASSKTGKANEQFF | TGCGCCAGCAGCAAGACAGGGAAGGCCAATGAGCAGTTCTTC
17 | . | . | TRBJ1-1 | TRBV18 | CASSPLDSGAWNTEAFF | TGTGCCAGCTCACCACTGGACAGCGGGGCGTGGAACACTGAAGCTTTCTTT
14 | . | . | TRBJ2-1 | TRBV19 | CASSMAGNYNEQFF | TGTGCCAGTAGTATGGCGGGGAACTACAATGAGCAGTTCTTC
12 | . | . | TRBJ1-1 | TRBV25-1 | CASSGFSGQAFF | TGTGCCAGCAGTGGGTTCTCGGGGCAGGCTTTCTTT
14 | . | . | TRBJ2-3 | TRBV28 | CAIGVRDPTDTQYF | TGTGCCATCGGGGTGCGGGACCCCACAGATACGCAGTATTTT
12 | . | . | TRBJ2-7 | TRBV6-1 | CASSEAAYEQYF | TGTGCCAGCAGTGAAGCCGCTTACGAGCAGTACTTC
15 | TRBD2 | . | TRBJ2-2 | TRBV27 | CASRLGLAVTGELFF | TGTGCCAGCAGACTGGGACTAGCGGTCACCGGGGAGCTGTTTTTT
17 | . | few | TRBJ2-5 | TRBV7-2 | CASSPTGRGRGQETQYF | TGTGCCAGCAGCCCTACGGGGCGGGGCAGAGGACAAGAGACCCAGTACTTC
16 | TRBD1 | . | TRBJ1-1 | TRBV7-9 | CASSFRLTGADTEAFF | TGTGCCAGCAGCTTTAGATTGACAGGGGCGGACACTGAAGCTTTCTTT
14 | TRBD1 | . | TRBJ2-5 | TRBV19 | CASSNRGYLETQYF | TGTGCCAGTAGTAACAGGGGATATTTAGAGACCCAGTACTTC
15 | TRBD2 | . | TRBJ2-7 | TRBV11-2 | CASSLDSGRIYEQYF | TGTGCCAGCAGCTTAGACAGCGGGAGGATCTACGAGCAGTACTTC
17 | . | few | TRBJ2-6 | TRBV7-9 | CASSLSFRGDGANVLTF | TGTGCCAGCAGCTTGTCGTTCAGGGGGGACGGGGCCAACGTCCTGACTTTC
15 | TRBD2 | . | TRBJ2-3 | TRBV5-8 | CASSFRAGVTDTQYF | TGTGCCAGCAGCTTCCGAGCGGGGGTCACAGATACGCAGTATTTT
14 | . | . | TRBJ2-5 | TRBV5-1 | CASSLTGQQETQYF | TGCGCCAGCAGCTTGACAGGGCAACAAGAGACCCAGTACTTC
18 | TRBD2 | . | TRBJ2-7 | TRBV5-5 | CASSLSAVGGRGTYEQYF | TGTGCCAGCAGCTTGAGTGCCGTAGGCGGGAGAGGGACCTACGAGCAGTACTTC
17 | TRBD2 | . | TRBJ2-3 | TRBV7-2 | CASSLVGLALRTDTQYF | TGTGCCAGCAGCTTAGTCGGACTAGCGTTACGCACAGATACGCAGTATTTT
17 | TRBD2 | . | TRBJ2-7 | TRBV2 | CASSTPRAGGVSYEQYF | TGTGCCAGCAGCACTCCCAGAGCGGGAGGGGTCTCCTACGAGCAGTACTTC
14 | . | . | TRBJ2-7 | TRBV18 | CASSPASPPLEQYF | TGTGCCAGCTCACCAGCGTCCCCTCCCCTCGAGCAGTACTTC
11 | . | . | TRBJ2-7 | TRBV6-1 | CASSGGLEQYF | TGTGCCAGCAGTGGCGGTCTTGAGCAGTACTTC
14 | TRBD1 | . | TRBJ2-2 | TRBV9 | CASSPGQGHGELFF | TGTGCCAGCAGCCCTGGACAGGGTCACGGGGAGCTGTTTTTT
13 | TRBD1 | once | TRBJ2-7 | TRBV6-5 | CASRRTGAGEQYF | TGTGCCAGCAGACGGACAGGGGCGGGGGAGCAGTACTTC
17 | TRBD1 | . | TRBJ2-2 | TRBV27 | CASSLSPSTGHTGELFF | TGTGCCAGCAGTTTATCGCCCTCGACAGGGCACACCGGGGAGCTGTTTTTT
18 | . | . | TRBJ2-6 | TRBV7-6 | CASSVWGRGVSGANVLTF | TGTGCCAGCAGCGTCTGGGGCAGGGGGGTCTCTGGGGCCAACGTCCTGACTTTC
14 | . | . | TRBJ1-4 | TRBV18 | CASSPLGETEKLFF | TGTGCCAGCTCACCACTGGGGGAGACTGAAAAACTGTTTTTT
13 | . | . | TRBJ2-5 | TRBV5-1 | CASSPWSGETQYF | TGCGCCAGCAGCCCGTGGTCTGGGGAGACCCAGTACTTC
16 | TRBD1 | . | TRBJ1-1 | TRBV5-1 | CASSQRAGGWSTEAFF | TGCGCCAGCAGCCAGAGGGCAGGGGGCTGGAGCACTGAAGCTTTCTTT
15 | TRBD2 | . | TRBJ2-5 | TRBV5-1 | CASSFTSGISETQYF | TGCGCCAGCAGCTTCACTAGCGGGATCTCAGAGACCCAGTACTTC
14 | TRBD1 | few | TRBJ1-1 | TRBV19 | CASSMSSTGGIGFF | TGTGCCAGTAGTATGTCCTCTACAGGGGGGATTGGTTTCTTT
16 | TRBD2 | few | TRBJ2-5 | TRBV11-2 | CASSLGLAGVQETQYF | TGTGCCAGCAGCTTAGGACTAGCGGGAGTCCAAGAGACCCAGTACTTC
15 | . | . | TRBJ1-1 | TRBV27 | CASSLYPAANTEAFF | TGTGCCAGCAGTTTATACCCGGCTGCTAACACTGAAGCTTTCTTT
13 | . | . | TRBJ2-1 | TRBV30 | CAWDETGIGEQFF | TGTGCCTGGGACGAAACAGGTATAGGTGAGCAGTTCTTC
15 | . | . | TRBJ2-2 | TRBV7-9 | CAGTLGLTNTGELFF | TGTGCCGGAACATTGGGGCTCACGAACACCGGGGAGCTGTTTTTT
14 | . | . | TRBJ1-1 | TRBV19 | CASSVEIVNTEAFF | TGTGCCAGTAGTGTAGAGATCGTGAACACTGAAGCTTTCTTT
16 | TRBD1 | . | TRBJ2-1 | TRBV7-9 | CASSLARRTGANEQFF | TGTGCCAGCAGCTTAGCGCGCCGGACAGGGGCCAATGAGCAGTTCTTC
14 | . | . | TRBJ2-5 | TRBV27 | CASSFGGRLETQYF | TGTGCCAGCAGTTTCGGGGGGCGGTTGGAGACCCAGTACTTC
18 | TRBD1 | few | TRBJ1-1 | TRBV5-8 | CASSLNTGVGPLNTEAFF | TGTGCCAGCAGCTTAAATACAGGGGTGGGGCCCTTGAACACTGAAGCTTTCTTT
17 | TRBD2 | once | TRBJ2-5 | TRBV5-4 | CASSTGLAGGVQETQYF | TGTGCCAGCAGCACCGGACTAGCGGGGGGTGTACAAGAGACCCAGTACTTC
15 | TRBD1 | once | TRBJ1-2 | TRBV5-1 | CASSPGTGDSYGYTF | TGCGCCAGCAGCCCCGGGACAGGGGATAGCTATGGCTACACCTTC
16 | TRBD2 | . | TRBJ2-7 | TRBV6-1 | CASSEPTSGGASEQYF | TGTGCCAGCAGTGAACCGACTAGCGGGGGGGCCTCGGAGCAGTACTTC
13 | . | . | TRBJ1-1 | TRBV5-1 | CASRSTLNTEAFF | TGCGCCAGCAGGTCGACTTTAAACACTGAAGCTTTCTTT